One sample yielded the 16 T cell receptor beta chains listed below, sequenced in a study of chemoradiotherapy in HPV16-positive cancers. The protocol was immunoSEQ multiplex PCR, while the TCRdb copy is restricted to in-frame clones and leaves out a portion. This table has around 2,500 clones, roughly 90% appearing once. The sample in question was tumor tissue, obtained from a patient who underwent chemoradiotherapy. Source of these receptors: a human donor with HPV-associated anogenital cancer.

The CDR3 spells CASTLSGGDTDTQYF. The CDR3 nucleotides read TGTGCCAGCACCCTTAGCGGGGGCGACACAGATACGCAGTATTTT. V is TRBV6-4 and J is TRBJ2-3; 9 bases match TRBD2. Germline V gene data show CDR1 as MRHNA and CDR2 as SNTAGT. The J segment lost 2 bases and the V segment lost 7 bases, leaving 7 bases of the junction unmatched. The CDR3 is 15 residues long.

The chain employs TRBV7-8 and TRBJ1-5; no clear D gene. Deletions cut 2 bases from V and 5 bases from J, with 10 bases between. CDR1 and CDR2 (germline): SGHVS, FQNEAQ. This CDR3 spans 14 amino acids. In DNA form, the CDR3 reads TGTGCCAGCAGCTTATATCTAAGCCATCAGCCCCAGCATTTT. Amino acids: CASSLYLSHQPQHF.

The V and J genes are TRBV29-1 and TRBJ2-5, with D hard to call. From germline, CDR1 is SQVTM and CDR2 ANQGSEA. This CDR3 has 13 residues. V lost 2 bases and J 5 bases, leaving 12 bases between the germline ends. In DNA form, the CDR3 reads TGCAGCGTTGAACCGAGGTCGGAGGAGACCCAGTACTTC. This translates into CSVEPRSEETQYF.

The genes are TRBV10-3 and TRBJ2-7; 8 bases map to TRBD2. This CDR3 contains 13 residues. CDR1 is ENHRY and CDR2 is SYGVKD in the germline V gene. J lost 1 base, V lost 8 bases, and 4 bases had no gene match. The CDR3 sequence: CAILKRGSYEQYF. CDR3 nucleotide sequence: TGTGCCATCCTCAAGCGGGGGTCCTACGAGCAGTACTTC.

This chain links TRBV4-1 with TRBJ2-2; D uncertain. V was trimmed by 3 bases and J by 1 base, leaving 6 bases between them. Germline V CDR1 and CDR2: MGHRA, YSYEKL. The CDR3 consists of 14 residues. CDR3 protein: CASSHSENTGELFF. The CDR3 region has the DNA TGCGCCAGCAGCCATTCGGAGAACACCGGGGAGCTGTTTTTT.

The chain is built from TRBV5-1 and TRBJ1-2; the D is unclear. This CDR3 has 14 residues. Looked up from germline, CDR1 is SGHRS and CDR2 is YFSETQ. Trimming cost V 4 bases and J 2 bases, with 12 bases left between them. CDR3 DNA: TGCGCCAGCAGCCGTACAGTGGAGAACTATGGCTACACCTTC. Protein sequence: CASSRTVENYGYTF.

CDR3 protein: CASSLRQGGTDTQYF. The CDR3 DNA follows: TGTGCCAGCAGCCTTCGACAGGGTGGCACAGATACGCAGTATTTT. The chain uses TRBV7-2 and TRBJ2-3; TRBD1 matches 7 bases. Per germline, CDR1 SGHTA and CDR2 FQGNSA. The CDR3 is 15 amino acids. Trimming cost V 5 bases and J 1 base; bases outside gene matches: 6.

CDR3 nucleotides: TGTGCCACACAGGGGGCCGGGGAGCTGTTTTTT. Encoded protein: CATQGAGELFF. V gene TRBV19 combines with J gene TRBJ2-2, with 8 bases fitting TRBD1. Germline trimming cut 10 bases from V and 6 bases from J; bases unmatched to any gene: 1. Germline V gene data show CDR1 as LNHDA and CDR2 as SQIVND (reference sequence). The CDR3 sequence is 11 residues long.

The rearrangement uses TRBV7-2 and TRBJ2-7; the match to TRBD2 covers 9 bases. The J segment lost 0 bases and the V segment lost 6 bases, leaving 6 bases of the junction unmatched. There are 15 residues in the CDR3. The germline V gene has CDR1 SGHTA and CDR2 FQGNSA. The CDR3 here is CASRPSGGSSYEQYF. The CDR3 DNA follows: TGTGCCAGCAGACCAAGCGGGGGGAGCTCCTACGAGCAGTACTTC.

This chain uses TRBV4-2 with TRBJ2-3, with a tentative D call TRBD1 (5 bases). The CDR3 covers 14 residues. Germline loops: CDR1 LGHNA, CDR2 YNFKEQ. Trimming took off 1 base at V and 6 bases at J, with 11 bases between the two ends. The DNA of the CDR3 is TGTGCCAGCAGCCAAGTAGGGGCGACCGATACGCAGTATTTT. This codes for CASSQVGATDTQYF.

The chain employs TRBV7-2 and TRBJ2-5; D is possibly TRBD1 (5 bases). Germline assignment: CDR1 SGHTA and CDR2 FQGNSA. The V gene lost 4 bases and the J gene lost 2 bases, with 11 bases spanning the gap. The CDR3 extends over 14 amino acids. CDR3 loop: CASSYRQRQETQYF. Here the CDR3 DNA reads TGTGCCAGCAGCTATAGACAGCGACAAGAGACCCAGTACTTC.

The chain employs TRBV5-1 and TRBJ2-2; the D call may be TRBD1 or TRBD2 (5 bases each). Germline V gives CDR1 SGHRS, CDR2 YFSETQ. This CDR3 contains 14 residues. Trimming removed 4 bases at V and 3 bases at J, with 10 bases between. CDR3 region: CASSIGTYTGELFF. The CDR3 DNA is TGCGCCAGCAGCATAGGGACGTACACCGGGGAGCTGTTTTTT.

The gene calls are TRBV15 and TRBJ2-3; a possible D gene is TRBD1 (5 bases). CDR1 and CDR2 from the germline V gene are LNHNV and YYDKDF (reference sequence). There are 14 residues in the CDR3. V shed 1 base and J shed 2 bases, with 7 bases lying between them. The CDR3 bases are TGTGCCACCAGCAGAGCAGGGAACACAGATACGCAGTATTTT. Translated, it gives CATSRAGNTDTQYF.

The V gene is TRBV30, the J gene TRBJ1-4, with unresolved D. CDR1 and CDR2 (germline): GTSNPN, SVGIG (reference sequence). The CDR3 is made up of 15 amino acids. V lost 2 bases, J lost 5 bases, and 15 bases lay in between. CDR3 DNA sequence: TGTGCCTGGAGTCCATGGAAGGTTGAAAATGAAAAACTGTTTTTT. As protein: CAWSPWKVENEKLFF.

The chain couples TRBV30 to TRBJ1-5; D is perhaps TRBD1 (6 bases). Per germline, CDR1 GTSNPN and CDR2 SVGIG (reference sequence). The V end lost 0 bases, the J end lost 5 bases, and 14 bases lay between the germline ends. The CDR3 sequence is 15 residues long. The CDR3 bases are TGTGCCTGGAGTGTAGGGACAATAGGGGATCAGCCCCAGCATTTT. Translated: CAWSVGTIGDQPQHF.

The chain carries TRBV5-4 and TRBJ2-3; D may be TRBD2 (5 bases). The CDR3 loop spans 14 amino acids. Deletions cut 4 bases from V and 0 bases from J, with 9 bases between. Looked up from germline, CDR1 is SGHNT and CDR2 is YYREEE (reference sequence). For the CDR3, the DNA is TGTGCCAGCAGCCCCCGGGGAAGCACAGATACGCAGTATTTT. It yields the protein CASSPRGSTDTQYF. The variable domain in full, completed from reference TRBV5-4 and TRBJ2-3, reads ETGVTQSPTHLIKTRGQQVTLRCSSQSGHNTVSWYQQALGQGPQFIFQYYREEENGRGNFPPRFSGLQFPNYSSELNVNALELDDSALYLCASSPRGSTDTQYFGPGTRLTVL.